The 18 T cell receptor beta chains given below trace back to one sample, sequenced in a study of blood T cell repertoires in COVID-19. TCRdb's copy holds only in-frame clones and misses some; the assay was immunoSEQ multiplex PCR. There are 150,000 to 200,000 clones in the sample; 94% occur only once, and approximately 0.8% lies in the top ten. Sequencing was performed on peripheral blood. The origin of the receptors is a man aged 25-45 years with COVID-19, enrolled during active disease.

The rearrangement joins TRBV7-9 to TRBJ2-3, with TRBD2 as a possible D gene (6 bases). Trimming left V 3 bases short and J 2 bases short, with 9 bases between. Germline V gene sequence: CDR1 SEHNR, CDR2 FQNEAQ (reference sequence). CDR3 length equals 14 residues. In DNA form, the CDR3 reads TGTGCCAGCAGCTTCGGCGGGGTCACAGATACGCAGTATTTT. Translating it yields CASSFGGVTDTQYF.

The chain links TRBV2 to TRBJ1-1; D unresolved. V was cut by 7 bases and J by 4 bases, with 13 bases left in between. CDR3 length: 13 residues. CDR1 and CDR2 (germline): SNHLY, FYNNEI. The CDR3 reads CASKRGFFTEAFF. For the CDR3, the DNA is TGTGCCAGCAAGAGAGGCTTTTTCACTGAAGCTTTCTTT.

The chain uses TRBV19 and TRBJ1-6; D may be TRBD1 (5 bases). Trimming removed 4 bases from V and 7 bases from J, with 11 bases in between. This CDR3 is 14 amino acids long. Germline assignment: CDR1 LNHDA and CDR2 SQIVND (reference sequence). Written as DNA, the CDR3 is TGTGCCAGTAGTAAGGTGGCAGGGAATTCACCCCTCCACTTT. Residues: CASSKVAGNSPLHF.

V is TRBV12-5 and J is TRBJ1-2; 7 bases agree with TRBD1. Trimming cost V 7 bases and J 3 bases; bases outside gene matches: 5. Germline-derived CDR1 and CDR2 are LGHNT and FRNRAP. This CDR3 is built from 13 residues. The CDR3 spells CASAIGTDYGYTF. In DNA, the CDR3 is TGTGCTAGTGCCATTGGGACAGACTATGGCTACACCTTC.

The J gene is TRBJ1-5, the V gene TRBV2, with D perhaps TRBD1 (5 bases). Trimming took off 0 bases at V and 0 bases at J, with 18 bases between the two ends. There are 19 residues in the CDR3. Germline assignment: CDR1 SNHLY and CDR2 FYNNEI. CDR3 protein: CASSEALSQGWSSNQPQHF. CDR3 coding DNA: TGTGCCAGCAGTGAAGCGCTTAGTCAGGGTTGGAGTAGCAATCAGCCCCAGCATTTT.

This clone was recorded once. The chain carries TRBV6-2 or TRBV6-3 and TRBJ1-5; 7 bases fit TRBD1. In germline, CDR1 is MNHEY, CDR2 SVGEGT. The ends lost 2 bases at V and 0 bases at J; junction bases unmatched: 10. This CDR3 spans 18 amino acids. This chain's CDR3 is CASSYDRGTVHSNQPQHF. The CDR3 nucleotides read TGTGCCAGCAGTTACGACCGAGGGACAGTTCATAGCAATCAGCCCCAGCATTTT.

The chain recombines TRBV9 with TRBJ2-3; 7 bases are shared with TRBD2. The length of the CDR3 is 15 residues. V dropped 2 bases and J dropped 4; count of bases not matched to a gene: 7. Germline V gene data show CDR1 as SGDLS and CDR2 as YYNGEE. In DNA form, the CDR3 reads TGTGCCAGCAGCGTCACGGGGGGTTTTCCAGATACGCAGTATTTT. It encodes CASSVTGGFPDTQYF.

The J gene is TRBJ2-3, the V gene TRBV9; 7 bases agree with TRBD2. Per germline, CDR1 SGDLS and CDR2 YYNGEE. The CDR3 totals 16 residues. With 4 bases clipped from V and 4 bases from J, the junction kept 12 bases outside the gene matches. The CDR3 is CASSPVAAGVPDTQYF. DNA for the CDR3: TGTGCCAGCAGCCCCGTGGCGGCGGGGGTCCCAGATACGCAGTATTTT.

V and J are TRBV2 and TRBJ1-2, with a weak D call TRBD1 (6 bases). The CDR3 spans 14 residues. Germline CDR1 SNHLY, CDR2 FYNNEI. Trimming removed 6 bases at V and 7 bases at J, with 18 bases between. The CDR3 DNA sequence: TGTGCCAGCAGAGCAGGGGCCTCAGGTTCTGGCTACACCTTC. This gives the protein CASRAGASGSGYTF. Full variable domain (missing parts from reference TRBV2 and TRBJ1-2): EPEVTQTPSHQVTQMGQEVILRCVPISNHLYFYWYRQILGQKVEFLVSFYNNEISEKSEIFDDQFSVERPDGSNFTLKIRSTKLEDSAMYFCASRAGASGSGYTFGSGTRLTVV.

The rearrangement joins TRBV19 to TRBJ2-2; 7 bases fit TRBD2. CDR1 is LNHDA and CDR2 is SQIVND in the germline V gene (reference sequence). Trimming cost V 4 bases and J 0 bases; bases outside gene matches: 5. The CDR3 loop spans 16 amino acids. CDR3 bases: TGTGCCAGTAGTAAGGCCCTAGCGGCGAACACCGGGGAGCTGTTTTTT. Translating gives CASSKALAANTGELFF.

The chain carries TRBV27 and TRBJ2-1; D call uncertain. Germline CDR1 and CDR2: MNHEY and SMNVEV (reference sequence). The CDR3 sequence is 12 residues long. The V and J ends lost 3 bases and 5 bases respectively, with 5 bases between them. This chain's CDR3 is CASSFADNEQFF. In nucleotides, the CDR3 is TGTGCCAGCAGTTTTGCGGACAATGAGCAGTTCTTC.

The genes are TRBV7-9 and TRBJ1-6; 10 bases are a match to TRBD1. Germline assignment: CDR1 SEHNR and CDR2 FQNEAQ (reference sequence). Trimming cost V 5 bases and J 3 bases; bases outside gene matches: 4. The CDR3 covers 16 residues. The CDR3 DNA reads as TGTGCCAGCAGCGCGACAGGGGGCCTCTATAATTCACCCCTCCACTTT. This sequence encodes CASSATGGLYNSPLHF.

The rearrangement uses TRBV18 and TRBJ1-5, with D perhaps matching TRBD1 (5 bases). Trimming pared 2 bases from V and 5 bases from J, leaving 13 bases between. Germline V gene lookup returns CDR1 KGHSH and CDR2 LQKENI. This CDR3 is built from 15 residues. CDR3 protein: CASSPWGGTDQPQHF. In nucleotides, the CDR3 is TGTGCCAGCTCACCATGGGGAGGGACCGATCAGCCCCAGCATTTT. The full variable domain, rest sourced from reference TRBV18 and TRBJ1-5, is NAGVMQNPRHLVRRRGQEARLRCSPMKGHSHVYWYRQLPEEGLKFMVYLQKENIIDESGMPKERFSAEFPKEGPSILRIQQVVRGDSAAYFCASSPWGGTDQPQHFGDGTRLSIL.

CDR3 region: CASSLDSLAGYTF. CDR3 nucleotide sequence: TGTGCCAGCAGCTTGGACAGTCTGGCCGGCTACACCTTC. V gene TRBV7-2 combines with J gene TRBJ1-2, with D possibly TRBD1 on 6 matching bases. Trimming shortened V by 3 bases and J by 8 bases, and 13 bases separated the two germline ends. The CDR3 extends over 13 amino acids. Germline V gives CDR1 SGHTA, CDR2 FQGNSA.

The chain links TRBV2 to TRBJ1-1; 10 bases map to TRBD1. CDR3 size: 14 residues. Germline CDR1 is SNHLY and CDR2 is FYNNEI. Trimming cost V 6 bases and J 6 bases; bases outside gene matches: 7. DNA of the CDR3: TGTGCCAGCAGCCTAGACAGGGGGCGGGCTGAAGCTTTCTTT. It yields the protein CASSLDRGRAEAFF. The variable domain in full, with the rest retrieved from reference TRBV2 and TRBJ1-1, is EPEVTQTPSHQVTQMGQEVILRCVPISNHLYFYWYRQILGQKVEFLVSFYNNEISEKSEIFDDQFSVERPDGSNFTLKIRSTKLEDSAMYFCASSLDRGRAEAFFGQGTRLTVV.

This clone has more than one count but fewer than ten. The chain links TRBV30 to TRBJ2-7, with 8 bases identical to TRBD2. Germline values: CDR1 GTSNPN, CDR2 SVGIG (reference sequence). This CDR3 spans 13 amino acids. The junction had 0 bases not matched to a gene; V was cut back by 0 bases and J by 2 bases. The CDR3 spells CAWSVAGAYEQYF. The CDR3 nucleotides read TGTGCCTGGAGTGTAGCGGGGGCCTACGAGCAGTACTTC.

The V and J genes are TRBV19 and TRBJ1-1, with D possibly being TRBD1 (6 bases). The CDR3 is 14 amino acids. The germline V gene encodes CDR1 LNHDA and CDR2 SQIVND (reference sequence). V lost 7 bases and J lost 4, with 16 bases in between. As DNA, the CDR3 is TGTGCCAGTACCCGGGACAACCGGGGCACTGAAGCTTTCTTT. It is translated as CASTRDNRGTEAFF.

V and J are TRBV19 and TRBJ1-3; no definite D call. CDR3 length: 14 amino acids. With 8 bases removed from V and 4 bases from J, the gap between germline ends came to 15 bases. Germline loops: CDR1 LNHDA, CDR2 SQIVND (reference sequence). The CDR3 here is CASSGVGNGNTIYF. Written as DNA, the CDR3 is TGTGCCAGTTCCGGGGTCGGGAACGGAAACACCATATATTTT.